A single T cell receptor (beta chain) is shown here with its context. The method was immunoSEQ multiplex PCR; TCRdb's version includes in-frame clones alone and lacks a portion of them. In the table there are 190,000 or so clones, around four fifths of which are singletons. J lost 4 bases, V lost 4 bases, and 13 bases had no gene match. The germline gives CDR1 SGHTS, CDR2 YDEGEE. The CDR3 length is 17 residues. Participants, 18 to 89 years old, spanned under 30 US areas. The study counted Cohort 3 donors as recovered given two negative PCRs, clearance, or symptom resolution. The data stem from a study of blood T cell repertoires in COVID-19. For the study at large: Acute and convalescent COVID-19 samples came from the United States, Italy and Spain. Sample material is recorded as cDNA or gDNA derived from T cells, B-cell-depleted T cells, or PBMCs.

This sequence joins TRBV5-8 and TRBJ1-4; 7 nucleotides align to TRBD1. The receptor comes from a man aged 35 to 55 who had recovered from COVID-19. What was sequenced was PBMCs or T cells enriched from blood (not recorded which). The CDR3 protein is CASSPGQPWRLNEKLFF. CDR3 bases: TGTGCCAGCAGCCCGGGACAGCCCTGGAGACTTAATGAAAAACTGTTTTTT.